This record concerns one TCR beta chain sequence. The CDR3 is 15 amino acids. The V gene's germline CDR1 is MNHNS and CDR2 SASEGT. The V end was cut by 6 bases, the J end by 5 bases, with 19 bases between. The data stem from a study of shared clonotypes between healthy human individuals. The assay was run at deep level. TCRdb keeps only in-frame clones here, not all; method: immunoSEQ multiplex PCR. The profile shows 950,000 to 1,300,000 clones, about 75% of them singletons. The source material was memory CD4+ T cells sorted from blood. Indicated subset: CD45RA-negative fraction. J is TRBJ2-5 and V is TRBV6-1; D possibly corresponds to TRBD1 (6 bases). The sequence derives from a man aged 18 to 29 in good health. CDR3 in DNA: TGTGCCAGCAGCCTATTCGACAGGTTATCCGAGACCCAGTACTTC. Amino acid sequence: CASSLFDRLSETQYF.